A single sample is the source of the 17 T cell receptor beta chains below, sequenced in a study of T cell changes during pregnancy in multiple sclerosis. Clones were read by immunoSEQ multiplex PCR, and TCRdb kept only the in-frame ones, dropping some. In the table there are some 75,000 clones, about 96% of which are singletons. The source was peripheral blood, collected in the second trimester of pregnancy. These TCRs come from a female donor with multiple sclerosis, enrolled in a pregnancy study.

This clone was observed a single time. CDR3 sequence reads: CASSLYVTGIPYEQYF. CDR3 nucleotides: TGTGCCAGCAGCTTATATGTGACAGGGATCCCCTACGAGCAGTACTTC. V gene TRBV13 combines with J gene TRBJ2-7; 7 bases fit TRBD1. The trim removed 2 bases at V and 2 bases at J, leaving 9 bases unmatched. Looked up from germline, CDR1 is PRHDT and CDR2 is FYEKMQ (reference sequence). This CDR3 comprises 16 residues.

The chain employs TRBV27 and TRBJ2-5, with 9 bases aligning to TRBD1. Per germline, CDR1 MNHEY and CDR2 SMNVEV (reference sequence). The V and J ends lost 7 bases and 3 bases, in that order; junction bases with no gene match: 6. The CDR3 length is 14 residues. CDR3 DNA: TGTGCCAGCAAGAGGGGACAGGGCAAAGAGACCCAGTACTTC. This codes for CASKRGQGKETQYF.

The chain links TRBV29-1 to TRBJ1-4, with D hard to call. The ends were cut back, 5 bases at V and 7 bases at J, with 14 bases in the middle. This CDR3 spans 13 amino acids. Germline values: CDR1 SQVTM, CDR2 ANQGSEA. CDR3 in amino acids: CSVTFGRGEKLFF. CDR3 DNA: TGCAGCGTTACGTTCGGGCGGGGTGAAAAACTGTTTTTT.

In nucleotides, the CDR3 is TGTGCCAGCAGCTTGGCCGGTACAGGGCGAACCGGGGAGCTGTTTTTT. The encoded protein is CASSLAGTGRTGELFF. The chain links TRBV5-4 to TRBJ2-2; maybe TRBD1 (6 bases). Germline V lookup: CDR1 SGHNT, CDR2 YYREEE (reference sequence). This CDR3 is built from 16 residues. V was clipped by 0 bases and J by 5 bases, with 14 bases between them.

This chain's CDR3 is CASRPIGDTGEAFF. In DNA form, the CDR3 reads TGTGCCAGCAGACCAATAGGGGACACAGGGGAAGCTTTCTTT. V usage is TRBV6-5 and J usage is TRBJ1-1; D might be TRBD1 (6 bases). Germline V CDR1 and CDR2: MNHEY, SVGAGI. Trimming took 6 bases from V and 8 from J, leaving 19 bases between them. This CDR3 comprises 14 residues.

The J gene is TRBJ2-7, the V gene TRBV28; 7 positions agree with TRBD2. The CDR3 totals 13 residues. Germline CDR1 MDHEN, CDR2 SYDVKM. Trimming removed 6 bases from V and 2 bases from J; junction bases left unmatched: 4. The CDR3 DNA follows: TGTGCCAGCAGGCTAGCGGACCCCTACGAGCAGTACTTC. This codes for CASRLADPYEQYF.

The V call is TRBV19, the J call TRBJ1-3; TRBD1 aligns across 10 bases. This CDR3 spans 15 amino acids. CDR1 is LNHDA and CDR2 is SQIVND in the germline V gene (reference sequence). J lost 2 bases, V lost 6 bases, and 4 bases had no gene match. The CDR3 sequence: CASSRTGGTGNTIYF. CDR3 nucleotides: TGTGCCAGTAGCCGGACAGGGGGGACTGGAAACACCATATATTTT.

The chain uses TRBV19 and TRBJ2-5; a possible D gene is TRBD2 (6 bases). CDR3 size: 14 residues. Germline loops: CDR1 LNHDA, CDR2 SQIVND (reference sequence). V dropped 3 bases and J dropped 5 bases, with 13 bases sitting between them. CDR3: CASSMGSGRETQYF. The CDR3 coding sequence is TGTGCCAGTAGTATGGGTTCAGGGAGGGAGACCCAGTACTTC.

The genes are TRBV6-1 and TRBJ2-7, with 7 bases fitting TRBD1. Germline V gene lookup returns CDR1 MNHNS and CDR2 SASEGT. The CDR3 length is 15 residues. V lost 5 bases and J lost 0; bases outside the gene matches: 7. The CDR3 DNA reads TGTGCCAGCAGTCCGGACAGGCCACTCTCCTACGAGCAGTACTTC. Its protein is CASSPDRPLSYEQYF.

This chain's CDR3 is CASSSTGGNQPQHF. The DNA for the CDR3 is TGTGCCAGCAGCTCCACAGGGGGAAATCAGCCCCAGCATTTT. This rearrangement joins TRBV6-1 to TRBJ1-5; TRBD1 matches at 8 bases. This CDR3 contains 14 residues. The germline CDR1 and CDR2 sequences are MNHNS and SASEGT. V lost 6 bases and J lost 4; bases outside the gene matches: 5.

V gene TRBV6-5 combines with J gene TRBJ2-4; 9 nucleotides match TRBD1. The ends lost 0 bases at V and 0 bases at J; junction bases unmatched: 0. Germline CDR1 is MNHEY and CDR2 is SVGAGI. The CDR3 runs 16 residues. In nucleotides, the CDR3 is TGTGCCAGCAGTTACTCGGACAGGGGAGCCAAAAACATTCAGTACTTC. Amino acids: CASSYSDRGAKNIQYF.

The genes are TRBV6-5 and TRBJ1-2, with 8 bases matching TRBD1. Germline V gene data show CDR1 as MNHEY and CDR2 as SVGAGI. J was trimmed by 1 base and V by 7 bases; bases with no gene match: 8. This CDR3 contains 15 residues. The CDR3 region is CASKEQGDNNYGYTF. CDR3 coding DNA: TGTGCCAGCAAGGAACAGGGGGATAATAACTATGGCTACACCTTC.

The chain has TRBV5-4 and TRBJ2-1, with unresolved D. This CDR3 region has 13 residues. V was pared by 1 base and J by 7 bases, with 9 bases between. Germline-derived CDR1 and CDR2 are SGHNT and YYREEE (reference sequence). CDR3: CASSLPLQNEQFF. In DNA, the CDR3 is TGTGCCAGCAGCTTGCCCCTACAGAATGAGCAGTTCTTC.

The chain employs TRBV11-2 and TRBJ2-7; perhaps TRBD1 as D (6 bases). The germline gives CDR1 SGHAT, CDR2 FQNNGV. V was pared by 3 bases and J by 0 bases, with 9 bases between. The CDR3 spans 14 residues. This CDR3 reads CASSFATGSYEQYF. CDR3 in DNA: TGTGCCAGCAGCTTCGCGACAGGCTCCTACGAGCAGTACTTC. The full variable domain, its missing parts supplied by reference TRBV11-2 and TRBJ2-7, is EAGVAQSPRYKIIEKRQSVAFWCNPISGHATLYWYQQILGQGPKLLIQFQNNGVVDDSQLPKDRFSAERLKGVDSTLKIQPAKLEDSAVYLCASSFATGSYEQYFGPGTRLTVT.

CDR3: CASSAATSGRSTDTQYF. DNA of the CDR3: TGTGCCAGCAGCGCCGCCACTAGCGGGAGGAGCACAGATACGCAGTATTTT. The chain uses TRBV9 and TRBJ2-3; 12 bases are shared with TRBD2. The germline CDR1 and CDR2 sequences are SGDLS and YYNGEE. V shed 3 bases and J 0 bases; nucleotides not matched to a gene: 5. This CDR3 has 17 residues.

The chain combines TRBV27 with TRBJ1-2; D remains unclear. Looked up from germline, CDR1 is MNHEY and CDR2 is SMNVEV (reference sequence). V was cut by 6 bases and J by 0 bases, with 8 bases left in between. CDR3 length equals 13 residues. The DNA of the CDR3 is TGTGCCAGCAGGAGAACGGCTAACTATGGCTACACCTTC. Residues: CASRRTANYGYTF.

The chain carries TRBV10-3 and TRBJ2-3, with 10 bases aligning to TRBD1. The CDR3 runs 16 residues. Trimming cost V 4 bases and J 5 bases; bases outside gene matches: 9. Per the germline V gene, CDR1 is ENHRY and CDR2 is SYGVKD. This chain's CDR3 is CAISGSGTGVVDTQYF. CDR3 nucleotide sequence: TGTGCCATCAGTGGGTCCGGGACAGGGGTCGTAGATACGCAGTATTTT.